This record looks at one T cell receptor beta chain sequence and its context. These data belong to a study of blood T cell repertoires in COVID-19. Study at large: The origin of the acute and convalescent COVID-19 samples was the United States, Italy and Spain. Nucleic acid was either cDNA or gDNA, and it came from T cells, B-cell-depleted T cells, or PBMCs.

Original processing notes: Reference gene primer amplification gave nucleated cell count estimates. Generated by immunoSEQ multiplex PCR, the TCRdb table keeps only in-frame clones and is missing some. V and J calls plus clone size are reproduced from that table; the DNA served to infer D and trimming. Here the sample spans about 140,000 clones, approximately 85% being singletons. The V gene's germline CDR1 is MDHEN and CDR2 SYDVKM. V lost 5 bases to trimming and J lost 4 bases, with 18 bases between them. The CDR3 totals 16 residues. The source of this sequence is a woman at least 80 years old with acute or convalescent COVID-19. The chain carries TRBV28 and TRBJ2-1; the D gene is possibly TRBD2 (6 bases). Input material: peripheral blood. The CDR3 loop is CASSPPGGFFYNEQFF. The CDR3 bases are TGTGCCAGCAGTCCTCCCGGGGGTTTTTTTTACAATGAGCAGTTCTTC.